This TCR beta chain stems from a study of vaccination effects on CD4 cells after COVID-19. This clone has a handful of counts. Its antigen is currently unknown. Assay: immunoSEQ multiplex PCR; the TCRdb copy retains only in-frame clones and omits some. The sample lists fewer than 60,000 clones, more than 65% occurring once. Before sequencing, viral peptide pools were used by the ViraFEST assay to expand antigen-specific CD4+ T cells. Cultured cells yielded isolated CD4+ T cells after more than nine days. This person's SARS-CoV-2 infection, confirmed by PCR, occurred between March and December 2020. This specimen was CD4+ T cells from PBMCs cultured with HIV peptides, taken before COVID-19 vaccination. The subset is: HIV-1 Nef peptide pool negative control/reference culture. The sequence was collected from a human donor who had a prior SARS-CoV-2 infection.

The CDR3 DNA reads TGCGCCAGCAGCCCAACCCTCGGTGAGGTAGAGCAGTACTTC. Translated, it gives CASSPTLGEVEQYF. V and J are TRBV5-1 and TRBJ2-7; unclear D gene. Per germline, CDR1 SGHRS and CDR2 YFSETQ. Deletions cut 4 bases from V and 7 bases from J, with 18 bases between. This CDR3 is built from 14 residues.